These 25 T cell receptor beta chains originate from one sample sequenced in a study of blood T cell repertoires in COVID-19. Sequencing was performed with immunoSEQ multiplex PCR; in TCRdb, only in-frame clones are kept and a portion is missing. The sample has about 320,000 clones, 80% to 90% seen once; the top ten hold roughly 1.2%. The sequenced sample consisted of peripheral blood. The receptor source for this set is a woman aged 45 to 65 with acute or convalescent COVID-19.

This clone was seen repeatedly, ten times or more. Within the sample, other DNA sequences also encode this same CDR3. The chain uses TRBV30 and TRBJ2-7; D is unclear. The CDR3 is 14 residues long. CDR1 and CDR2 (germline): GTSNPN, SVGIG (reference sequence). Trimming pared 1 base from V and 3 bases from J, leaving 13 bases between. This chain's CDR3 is CAWSGDTRHYEQYF. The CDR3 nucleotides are TGTGCCTGGAGTGGTGACACACGACACTACGAGCAGTACTTC. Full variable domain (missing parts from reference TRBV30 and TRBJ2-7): SQTIHQWPATLVQPVGSPLSLECTVEGTSNPNLYWYRQAAGRGLQLLFYSVGIGQISSEVPQNLSASRPQDRQFILSSKKLLLSDSGFYLCAWSGDTRHYEQYFGPGTRLTVT.

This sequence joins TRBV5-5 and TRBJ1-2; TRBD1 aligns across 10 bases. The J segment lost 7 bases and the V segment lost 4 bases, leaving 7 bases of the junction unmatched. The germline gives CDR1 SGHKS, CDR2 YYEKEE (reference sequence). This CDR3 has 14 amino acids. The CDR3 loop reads CASSRGGQGSGYTF. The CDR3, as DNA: TGTGCCAGCAGCCGAGGGGGACAGGGGTCTGGCTACACCTTC.

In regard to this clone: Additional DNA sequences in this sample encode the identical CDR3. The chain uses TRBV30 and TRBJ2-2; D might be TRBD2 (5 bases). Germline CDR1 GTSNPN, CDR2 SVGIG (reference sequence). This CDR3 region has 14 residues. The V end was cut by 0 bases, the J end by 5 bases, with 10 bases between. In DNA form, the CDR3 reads TGTGCCTGGAGTGTAACGGGCGGGACCGGGGAGCTGTTTTTT. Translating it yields CAWSVTGGTGELFF.

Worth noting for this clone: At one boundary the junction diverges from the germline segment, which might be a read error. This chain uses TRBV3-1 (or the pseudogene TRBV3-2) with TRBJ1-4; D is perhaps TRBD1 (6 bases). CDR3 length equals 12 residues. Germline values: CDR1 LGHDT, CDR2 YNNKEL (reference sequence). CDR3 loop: CASSQEGGRLVF. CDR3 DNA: TGTGCCAGCAGCCAAGAAGGGGGACGTCTTGTTTTT.

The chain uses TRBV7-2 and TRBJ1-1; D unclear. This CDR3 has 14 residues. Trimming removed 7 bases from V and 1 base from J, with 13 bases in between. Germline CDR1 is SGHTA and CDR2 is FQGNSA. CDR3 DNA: TGTGCCAGCATCCTCGGACGGGGGAACACTGAAGCTTTCTTT. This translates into CASILGRGNTEAFF.

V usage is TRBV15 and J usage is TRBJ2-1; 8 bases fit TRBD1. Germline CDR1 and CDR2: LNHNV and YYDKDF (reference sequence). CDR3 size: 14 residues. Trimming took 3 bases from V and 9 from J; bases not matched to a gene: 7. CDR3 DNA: TGTGCCACCAGCAGCAATGACAGGGGAGGTGAGCAGTTCTTC. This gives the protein CATSSNDRGGEQFF.

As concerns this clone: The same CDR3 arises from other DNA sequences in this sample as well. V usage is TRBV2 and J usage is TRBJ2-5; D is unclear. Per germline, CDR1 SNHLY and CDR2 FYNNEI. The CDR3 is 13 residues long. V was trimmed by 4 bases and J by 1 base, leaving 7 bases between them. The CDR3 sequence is CASSVDSQETQYF. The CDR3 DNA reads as TGTGCCAGCAGTGTCGACTCCCAAGAGACCCAGTACTTC.

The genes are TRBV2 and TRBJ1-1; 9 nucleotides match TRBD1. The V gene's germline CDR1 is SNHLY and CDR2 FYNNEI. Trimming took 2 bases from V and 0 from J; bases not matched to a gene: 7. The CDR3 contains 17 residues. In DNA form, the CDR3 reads TGTGCCAGCAGTGAAAGGGGCACAGGGGGCGTGAACACTGAAGCTTTCTTT. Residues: CASSERGTGGVNTEAFF.

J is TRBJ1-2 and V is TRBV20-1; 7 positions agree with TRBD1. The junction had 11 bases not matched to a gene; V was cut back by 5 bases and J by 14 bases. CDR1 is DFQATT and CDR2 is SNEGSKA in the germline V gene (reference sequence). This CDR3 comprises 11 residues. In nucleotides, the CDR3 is TGCAGTGCTGAAGACAGGGAGGCTTTTACCTTC. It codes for CSAEDREAFTF.

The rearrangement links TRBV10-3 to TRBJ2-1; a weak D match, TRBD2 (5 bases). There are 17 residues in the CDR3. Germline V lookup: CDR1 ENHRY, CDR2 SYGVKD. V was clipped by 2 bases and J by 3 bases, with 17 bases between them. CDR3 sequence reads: CAISEPRTPGIYNEQFF. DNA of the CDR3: TGTGCCATCAGTGAGCCGAGGACTCCGGGTATCTACAATGAGCAGTTCTTC.

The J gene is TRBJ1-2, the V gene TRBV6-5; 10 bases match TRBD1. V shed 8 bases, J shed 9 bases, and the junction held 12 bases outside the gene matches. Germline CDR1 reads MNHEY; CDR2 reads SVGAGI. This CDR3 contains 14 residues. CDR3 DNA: TGTGCCAGCGAAGAAGGACAGGGGGTTGGAAGCTACACCTTC. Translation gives CASEEGQGVGSYTF.

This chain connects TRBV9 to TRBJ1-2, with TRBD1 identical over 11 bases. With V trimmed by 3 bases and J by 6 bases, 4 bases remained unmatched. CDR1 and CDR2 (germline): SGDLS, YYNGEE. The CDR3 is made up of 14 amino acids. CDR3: CASSAGQGAHGYTF. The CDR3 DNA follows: TGTGCCAGCAGCGCCGGACAGGGGGCGCATGGCTACACCTTC. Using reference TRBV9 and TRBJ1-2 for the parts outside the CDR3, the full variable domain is DSGVTQTPKHLITATGQRVTLRCSPRSGDLSVYWYQQSLDQGLQFLIQYYNGEERAKGNILERFSAQQFPDLHSELNLSSLELGDSALYFCASSAGQGAHGYTFGSGTRLTVV.

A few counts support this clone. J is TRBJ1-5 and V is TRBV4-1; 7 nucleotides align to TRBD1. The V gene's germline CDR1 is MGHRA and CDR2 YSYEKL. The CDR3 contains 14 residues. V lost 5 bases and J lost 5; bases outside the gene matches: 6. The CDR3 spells CASSSGTADQPQHF. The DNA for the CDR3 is TGCGCCAGCAGCTCCGGGACAGCCGATCAGCCCCAGCATTTT.

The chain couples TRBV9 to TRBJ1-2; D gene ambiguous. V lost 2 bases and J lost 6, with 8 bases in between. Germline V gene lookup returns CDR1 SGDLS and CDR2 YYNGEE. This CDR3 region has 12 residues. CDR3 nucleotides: TGTGCCAGCAGCGTTTCGTTCGATGGCTACACCTTC. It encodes CASSVSFDGYTF.

CDR3 in amino acids: CATSDSRVLTQYF. CDR3 DNA: TGTGCCACCAGTGATAGCAGGGTTTTGACCCAGTACTTC. V gene TRBV24-1 combines with J gene TRBJ2-5, with TRBD1 as a possible D gene (5 bases). Germline V gene data show CDR1 as KGHDR and CDR2 as SFDVKD. Trimming left V 3 bases short and J 7 bases short, with 11 bases between. The CDR3 runs 13 residues.

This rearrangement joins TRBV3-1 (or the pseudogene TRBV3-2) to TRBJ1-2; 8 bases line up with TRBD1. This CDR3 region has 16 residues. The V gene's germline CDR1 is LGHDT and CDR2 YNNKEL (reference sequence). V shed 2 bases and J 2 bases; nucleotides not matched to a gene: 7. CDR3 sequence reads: CASSQNGAGGNYGYTF. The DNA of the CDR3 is TGTGCCAGCAGCCAAAATGGAGCAGGGGGCAACTATGGCTACACCTTC.

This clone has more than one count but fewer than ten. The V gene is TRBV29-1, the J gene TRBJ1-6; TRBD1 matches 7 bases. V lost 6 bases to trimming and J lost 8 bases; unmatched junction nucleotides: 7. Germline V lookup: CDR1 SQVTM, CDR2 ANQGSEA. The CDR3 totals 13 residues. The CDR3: CSVNQGVDSPLHF. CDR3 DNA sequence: TGCAGCGTCAATCAGGGGGTTGATTCACCCCTCCACTTT.

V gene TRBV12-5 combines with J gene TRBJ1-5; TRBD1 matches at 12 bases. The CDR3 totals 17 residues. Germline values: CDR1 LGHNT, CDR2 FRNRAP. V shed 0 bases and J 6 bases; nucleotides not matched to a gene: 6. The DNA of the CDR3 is TGTGCTAGTGGTTTGGTACGGGACAGGGGGCTGGCTCAGCCCCAGCATTTT. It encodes CASGLVRDRGLAQPQHF.

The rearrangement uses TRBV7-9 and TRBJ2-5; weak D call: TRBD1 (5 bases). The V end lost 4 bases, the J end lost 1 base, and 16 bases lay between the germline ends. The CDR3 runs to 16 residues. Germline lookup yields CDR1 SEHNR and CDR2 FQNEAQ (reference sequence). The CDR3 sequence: CASSSPHRTSQETQYF. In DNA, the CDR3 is TGTGCCAGCAGCTCGCCGCACCGGACAAGCCAAGAGACCCAGTACTTC.

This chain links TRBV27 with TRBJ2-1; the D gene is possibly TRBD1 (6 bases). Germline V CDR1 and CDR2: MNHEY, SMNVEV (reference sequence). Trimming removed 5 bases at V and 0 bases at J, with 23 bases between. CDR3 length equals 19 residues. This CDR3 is CASSREQGYGPSSYNEQFF. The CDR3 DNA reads TGTGCCAGCAGTCGCGAACAGGGTTATGGACCTAGCTCCTACAATGAGCAGTTCTTC.

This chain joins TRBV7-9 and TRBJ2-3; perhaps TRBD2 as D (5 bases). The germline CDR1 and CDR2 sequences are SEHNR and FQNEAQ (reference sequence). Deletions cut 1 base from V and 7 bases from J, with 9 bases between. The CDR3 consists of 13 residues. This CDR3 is CASSLVEGYTQYF. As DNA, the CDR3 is TGTGCCAGCAGCTTAGTCGAGGGATATACGCAGTATTTT.

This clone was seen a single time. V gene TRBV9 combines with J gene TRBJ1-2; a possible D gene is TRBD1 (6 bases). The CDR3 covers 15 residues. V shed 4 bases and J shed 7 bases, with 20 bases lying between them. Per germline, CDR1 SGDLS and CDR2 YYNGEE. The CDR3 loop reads CASSPREGGSLGYTF. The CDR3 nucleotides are TGTGCCAGCAGCCCTCGTGAGGGGGGGTCTCTTGGCTACACCTTC.

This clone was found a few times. CDR3 bases: TGCGCCAGCAGCTTGGGACCTCGGGGAGGCACCATATATTTT. It codes for CASSLGPRGGTIYF. This chain connects TRBV5-1 to TRBJ1-3; D is ambiguous. Germline V CDR1 and CDR2: SGHRS, YFSETQ. The V end was cut by 0 bases, the J end by 9 bases, with 13 bases between. The CDR3 sequence is 14 residues long.

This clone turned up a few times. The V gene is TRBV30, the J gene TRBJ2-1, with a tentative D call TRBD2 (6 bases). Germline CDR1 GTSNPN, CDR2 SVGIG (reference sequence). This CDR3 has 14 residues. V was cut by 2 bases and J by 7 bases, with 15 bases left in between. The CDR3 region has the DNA TGTGCCTGGAGTCGGGGTAGCGGTGGGAATGAGCAGTTCTTC. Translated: CAWSRGSGGNEQFF.

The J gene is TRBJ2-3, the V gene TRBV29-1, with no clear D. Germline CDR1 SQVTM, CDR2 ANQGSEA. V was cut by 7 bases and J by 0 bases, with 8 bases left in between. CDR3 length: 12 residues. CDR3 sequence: CSELGSTDTQYF. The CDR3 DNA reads TGCAGCGAACTCGGGAGCACAGATACGCAGTATTTT.